This TCR beta chain was found in a study of metastatic and nonmetastatic thyroid tumors. The CDR3 totals 13 residues. Per germline, CDR1 WSHSY and CDR2 SAAADI. V was trimmed by 5 bases and J by 3 bases, leaving 10 bases between them. Patients were all untreated before their thyroid surgery. TCRdb re-analyzed the PCR reads through MiXCR. The table records 20,000 to 25,000 clones, just over 14% of them present only once. A few counts support this clone. The receptor was isolated from a female donor with papillary thyroid cancer or a benign thyroid nodule (not recorded which). Some clones in this sample may be carry-over from other donors' samples. V is TRBV10-2 and J is TRBJ1-1; D gene unclear. Sequenced material: tumor tissue. CDR3 sequence reads: CASSYSLDTEAFF. The CDR3 DNA reads as TGCGCCAGCAGTTATTCGTTGGACACTGAAGCTTTCTTT.